Given below is one T cell receptor beta chain in context. The antigen remains unidentified. This entry comes from a study of beta chain features in type 1 diabetes. Study-wide points: Shortening of TCRB CDR3s, moderate but significant, appeared in all four CD4+ subsets of Type 1 diabetes patients.

The CDR3 extends over 15 amino acids. V dropped 0 bases and J dropped 4; count of bases not matched to a gene: 6. The germline V gene encodes CDR1 MNHEY and CDR2 SVGAGI. Expressed TCRB transcripts got sequenced, as all isolated RNA was reverse transcribed. TCRdb keeps only in-frame clones here, not all; method: immunoSEQ multiplex PCR. Of about 260,000 clones in the sample, approximately 20% were seen once. Sequenced: naive CD4+ T cells from blood. This sequence originates from a woman aged 40 to 50 with type 1 diabetes. The chain is built from TRBV6-5 and TRBJ2-7, with TRBD1 identical over 7 bases. The CDR3 loop is CASSYSTGVGYEQYF. The CDR3 bases are TGTGCCAGCAGTTACTCCACAGGGGTTGGGTACGAGCAGTACTTC.